This TCR beta chain was identified in a study of neoadjuvant nivolumab and ipilimumab in lung cancer. Overall study: Patients got nivolumab 3 mg/kg on days 1, 15 and 29; combination added ipilimumab 1 mg/kg day 1. Broader study findings: Resected-tumor TCR richness correlated positively with pretherapy blood richness. Resected tumors had greater TCR richness and clonality than uninvolved lung.

The assay was immunoSEQ multiplex PCR, and TCRdb's table has in-frame clones only and misses some. The table lists more than 40,000 clones, roughly 91% of them singletons, with around 3.7% in the top ten. As regards this clone: Its cognate antigen is unknown.

The CDR3 consists of 13 residues. Germline V CDR1 and CDR2: SGHNT, YYREEE (reference sequence). Trimming removed 0 bases from V and 6 bases from J, with 10 bases in between. The chain carries TRBV5-4 and TRBJ2-7; unclear D gene. The material was blood, obtained before neoadjuvant nivolumab, alone or with ipilimumab. The TCR sequence derives from an adult with non-small cell lung cancer. Some clones in this sample may be carry-over from other donors' samples. The CDR3 sequence is CASSLELRAEQYF. For the CDR3, the DNA is TGTGCCAGCAGCTTGGAACTTCGAGCCGAGCAGTACTTC.